The present TCR beta chain was sequenced within a study of T-cell reconstitution after alpha-beta-depleted transplantation in children. Unique molecular identifiers were incorporated into the prepared TCRbeta library. TCRdb reprocessed the PCR reads via MiXCR and lists one record per CDR3 protein. The sample consists of 600,000 to 700,000 distinct CDR3 sequences, approximately 15% of them appearing once. At least ten counts were recorded for this clonotype. Germline trimming cut 5 bases from V and 3 bases from J; bases unmatched to any gene: 3. This CDR3 region has 14 residues. Germline V lookup: CDR1 SGHRS, CDR2 YFSETQ.

This rearrangement joins TRBV5-1 to TRBJ2-7; TRBD2 matches at 12 bases. Sequences were derived from PBMCs from the stem cell graft donor, sampled from the stem cell graft. The TCR was taken from a human donor who donated a stem cell graft to a child with acute myeloid leukemia. CDR3 protein: CASSSTSGSYEQYF. CDR3 DNA sequence: TGCGCCAGCAGTTCGACTAGCGGGAGCTACGAGCAGTACTTC.